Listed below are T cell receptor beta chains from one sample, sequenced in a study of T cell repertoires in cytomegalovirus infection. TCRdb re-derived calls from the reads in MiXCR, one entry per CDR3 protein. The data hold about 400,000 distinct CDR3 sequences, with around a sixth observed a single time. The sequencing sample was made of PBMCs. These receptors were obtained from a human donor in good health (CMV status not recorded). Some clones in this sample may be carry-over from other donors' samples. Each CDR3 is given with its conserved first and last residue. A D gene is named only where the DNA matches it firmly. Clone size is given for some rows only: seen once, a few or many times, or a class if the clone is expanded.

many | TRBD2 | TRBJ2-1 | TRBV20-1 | TGCAGTGCTAGAGTTAGGACTAGCGGGACTAATGAGCAGTTCTTC | CSARVRTSGTNEQFF
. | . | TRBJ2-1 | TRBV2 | TGTGCCAGCAGTGAAGAGAGGGCAGACAATGAGCAGTTCTTC | CASSEERADNEQFF
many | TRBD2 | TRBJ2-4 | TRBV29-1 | TGCAGCGTTGAGTTACAAGCGGGGCGAGGGGACATTCAGTACTTC | CSVELQAGRGDIQYF
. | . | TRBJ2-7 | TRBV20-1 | TGCAGTGCTGTGGCTGTTGCGCGGGGAGGAGGTGAGCAGTACTTC | CSAVAVARGGGEQYF
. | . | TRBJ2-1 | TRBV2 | TGTGCCAGCAGGCCGGGACGGACTGGTTACAATGAGCAGTTCTTC | CASRPGRTGYNEQFF
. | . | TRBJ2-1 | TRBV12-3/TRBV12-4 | TGTGCCAGCAGTTCCCCCCCCGCGACCTATGAGCAGTTCTTC | CASSSPPATYEQFF
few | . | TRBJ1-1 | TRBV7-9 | TGTGCCAGCAGCCCCTGGGGGGCACTGAACACTGAAGCTTTCTTT | CASSPWGALNTEAFF
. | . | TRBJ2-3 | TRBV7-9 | TGTGCCAGCAGCCCCTCGTTTGGTGATACGCAGTATTTT | CASSPSFGDTQYF
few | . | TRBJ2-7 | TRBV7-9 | TGTGCCAGCAGGCCGGACACTAACTACGAGCAGTACTTC | CASRPDTNYEQYF
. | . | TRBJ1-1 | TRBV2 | TGTGCCAGCAGTGAAAATCGGGGGGGACTCTCTGAAGCTTTCTTT | CASSENRGGLSEAFF
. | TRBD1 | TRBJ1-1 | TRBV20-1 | TGCAGTGCTGGGACAGGGTTTGAGATGAACACTGAAGCTTTCTTT | CSAGTGFEMNTEAFF
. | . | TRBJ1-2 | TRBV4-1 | TGCGCCAGCAAACAATTGCAGCGGCAGGGCTATGGCTACACCTTC | CASKQLQRQGYGYTF
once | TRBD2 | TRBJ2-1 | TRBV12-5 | TGTGCTAGTGGTTTGGAGCGGGAGGGCCTTCGCTATGAGCAGTTCTTC | CASGLEREGLRYEQFF
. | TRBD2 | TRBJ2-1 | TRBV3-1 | TGTGCCAGCAGCCTTAGACTAGCGGGAGGGCCGACCAGTGCGAATGAGCAGTTCTTC | CASSLRLAGGPTSANEQFF
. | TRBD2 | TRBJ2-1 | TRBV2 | TGTGCCAGCAGGCGGGGTAGCGGGAGAGGGATATGGGATGAGCAGTTCTTC | CASRRGSGRGIWDEQFF
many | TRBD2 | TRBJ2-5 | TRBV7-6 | TGTGCCAGCAGCGCAGCGGGGTTTGCGGAGACCCAGTACTTC | CASSAAGFAETQYF
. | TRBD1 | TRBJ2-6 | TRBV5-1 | TGCGCCAGCAGCCCAGGACAGGGTCTCTTCTCTGGGGCCAACGTCCTGACTTTC | CASSPGQGLFSGANVLTF
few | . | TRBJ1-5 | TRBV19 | TGTGCCAGTAGGGACAGAAACAATCAGCCCCAGCATTTT | CASRDRNNQPQHF
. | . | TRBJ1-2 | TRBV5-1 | TGCGCCAGCAGCTTGGCGGGGCGGCAGGGTGGCTACACCTTC | CASSLAGRQGGYTF
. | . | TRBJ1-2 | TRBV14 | TGTGCCAGCAGCCCGTGGGACACCAATTCCGGGGGCTATGGCTACACCTTC | CASSPWDTNSGGYGYTF
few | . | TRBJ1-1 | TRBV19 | TGTGCCAGTAGTATAGGATTGGGGAACACTGAAGCTTTCTTT | CASSIGLGNTEAFF
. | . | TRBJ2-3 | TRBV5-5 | TGTGCCAGCAGCTTATCCCCCAACCCCACAGATACGCAGTATTTT | CASSLSPNPTDTQYF
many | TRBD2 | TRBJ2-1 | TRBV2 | TGTGCCAGCAGGAGGACTAGCGGGAGTACGAATGAGCAGTTCTTC | CASRRTSGSTNEQFF
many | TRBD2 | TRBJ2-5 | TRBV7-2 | TGTGCCAGCAGCTTAGGAGGCGGGATAGCGGGAGGGTGGGAGACCCAGTACTTC | CASSLGGGIAGGWETQYF
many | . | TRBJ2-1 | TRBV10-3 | TGTGCCATCAGTGCCGGACGAGCGGTCCGGGGGAATGAGCAGTTCTTC | CAISAGRAVRGNEQFF
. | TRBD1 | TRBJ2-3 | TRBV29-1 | TGCAGCGTAGGGACAGAAACAAATACGCAGTATTTT | CSVGTETNTQYF
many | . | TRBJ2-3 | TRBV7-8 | TGTGCCAGCAGCTTAGCTCCGTCGTTGGCGGCCACAGATACGCAGTATTTT | CASSLAPSLAATDTQYF
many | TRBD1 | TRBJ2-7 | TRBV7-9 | TGTGCCAGCAGCTCCCGACAGGGAAACGAGCAGTACTTC | CASSSRQGNEQYF
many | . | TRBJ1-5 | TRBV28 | TGTGCCAGCAGTCCCCAAAAACAGGGTTACAATCAGCCCCAGCATTTT | CASSPQKQGYNQPQHF
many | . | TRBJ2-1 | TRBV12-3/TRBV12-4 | TGTGCCAGCAGTTTACCCCCGAACAATGAGCAGTTCTTC | CASSLPPNNEQFF
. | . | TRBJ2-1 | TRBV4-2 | TGTGCCAGCAGCCAGACCGATGAGCAGTTCTTC | CASSQTDEQFF
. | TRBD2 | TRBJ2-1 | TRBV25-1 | TGTGCCAGCAGTGTTGCGGGGACTAGCGCTTACAATGAGCAGTTCTTC | CASSVAGTSAYNEQFF
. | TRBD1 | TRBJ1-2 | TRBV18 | TGTGCCAGCTCACCCGGACAGGTGGATGGCTACACCTTC | CASSPGQVDGYTF
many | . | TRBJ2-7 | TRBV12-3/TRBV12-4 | TGTGCCAGCAGCCTCAATCACGGGGCGCGGTACGAGCAGTACTTC | CASSLNHGARYEQYF
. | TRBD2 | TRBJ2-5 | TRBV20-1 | TGCAGTGCTCCCCCGGGACTAGCGCTACAAGAGACCCAGTACTTC | CSAPPGLALQETQYF
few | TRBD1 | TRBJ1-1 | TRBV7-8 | TGTGCCAGCAAGTCAGGGGGTTCTACTGAAGCTTTCTTT | CASKSGGSTEAFF